Here is one TCR beta chain with its context. In the original processing: Researchers report that nucleated cell counts were estimated from reference gene primer amplification. Sequencing was performed with immunoSEQ multiplex PCR; in TCRdb, only in-frame clones are kept and a portion is missing. V and J calls and clone size are given by that table; D and trimming were obtained from the DNA. The table shows fewer than 350,000 clones, with 90% occurring only once. This sample was included in a study of blood T cell repertoires in COVID-19. Study information: Both acute and convalescent COVID-19 samples were obtained from the United States, Italy and Spain.

Donors were grouped by their self-reported clinical history. The sequencing input was PBMCs or T cells enriched from blood (not recorded which). This sequence was found in a young woman with acute COVID-19.

The CDR3: CASSPWGGGSYNEQFF. For the CDR3, the DNA is TGTGCCAGCAGCCCCTGGGGGGGAGGCTCCTACAATGAGCAGTTCTTC. The gene calls are TRBV11-2 and TRBJ2-1, with 7 nucleotides matching TRBD2. Per germline, CDR1 SGHAT and CDR2 FQNNGV. J was trimmed by 0 bases and V by 5 bases; bases with no gene match: 7. The CDR3 totals 16 residues.